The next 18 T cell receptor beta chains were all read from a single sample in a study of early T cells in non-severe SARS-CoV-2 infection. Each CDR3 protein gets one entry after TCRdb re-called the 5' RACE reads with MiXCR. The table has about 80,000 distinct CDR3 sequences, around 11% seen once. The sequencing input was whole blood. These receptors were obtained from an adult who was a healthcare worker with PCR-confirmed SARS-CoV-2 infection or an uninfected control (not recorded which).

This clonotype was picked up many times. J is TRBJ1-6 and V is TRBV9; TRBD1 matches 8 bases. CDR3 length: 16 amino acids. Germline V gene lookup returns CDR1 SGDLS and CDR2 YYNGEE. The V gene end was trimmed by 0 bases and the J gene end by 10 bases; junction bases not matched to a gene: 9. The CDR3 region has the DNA TGTGCCAGCAGCGTAGTAGCTGGACAGGGTCAGTCACCCCTCCACTTT. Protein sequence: CASSVVAGQGQSPLHF.

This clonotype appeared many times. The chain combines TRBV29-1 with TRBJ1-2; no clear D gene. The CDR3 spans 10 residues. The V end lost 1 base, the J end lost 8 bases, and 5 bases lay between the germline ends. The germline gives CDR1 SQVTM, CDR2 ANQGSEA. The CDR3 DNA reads TGCAGCGTTGAAGGGGAGGGCTACACCTTC. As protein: CSVEGEGYTF.

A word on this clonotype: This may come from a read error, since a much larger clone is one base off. The CDR3, as DNA: TGTGCCAGCAGCTTGGGGGACAGGATTAACTATGGCTACAACTTC. The encoded protein is CASSLGDRINYGYNF. This chain uses TRBV7-9 with TRBJ1-2; 8 bases are shared with TRBD1. Germline-derived CDR1 and CDR2 are SEHNR and FQNEAQ (reference sequence). The CDR3 length is 15 residues.

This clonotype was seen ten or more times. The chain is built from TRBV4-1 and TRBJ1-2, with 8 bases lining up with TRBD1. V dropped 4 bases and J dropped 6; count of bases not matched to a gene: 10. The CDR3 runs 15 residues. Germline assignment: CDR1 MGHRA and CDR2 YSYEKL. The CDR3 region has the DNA TGCGCCAGCAGCCCTCCAGGGGGCGAGTCGAATGGCTACACCTTC. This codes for CASSPPGGESNGYTF.

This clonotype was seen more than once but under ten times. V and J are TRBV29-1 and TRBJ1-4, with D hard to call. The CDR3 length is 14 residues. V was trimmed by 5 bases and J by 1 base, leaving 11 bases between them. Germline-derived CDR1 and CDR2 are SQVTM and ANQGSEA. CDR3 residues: CSVIMPGTNEKLFF. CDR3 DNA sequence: TGCAGCGTTATAATGCCGGGAACTAATGAAAAACTGTTTTTT.

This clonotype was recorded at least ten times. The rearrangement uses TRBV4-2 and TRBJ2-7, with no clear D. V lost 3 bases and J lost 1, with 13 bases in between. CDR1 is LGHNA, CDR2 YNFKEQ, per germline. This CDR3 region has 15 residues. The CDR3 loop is CASSQDEVLSYEQYF. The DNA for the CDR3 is TGTGCCAGCAGCCAGGACGAGGTCCTTTCCTACGAGCAGTACTTC.

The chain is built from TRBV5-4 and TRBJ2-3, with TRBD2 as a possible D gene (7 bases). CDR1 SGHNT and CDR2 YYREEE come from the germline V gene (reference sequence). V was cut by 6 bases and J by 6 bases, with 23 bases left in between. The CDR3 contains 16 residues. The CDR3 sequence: CASTPRGGAVWDTQYF. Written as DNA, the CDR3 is TGTGCCAGCACCCCGAGGGGGGGGGCCGTTTGGGATACGCAGTATTTT.

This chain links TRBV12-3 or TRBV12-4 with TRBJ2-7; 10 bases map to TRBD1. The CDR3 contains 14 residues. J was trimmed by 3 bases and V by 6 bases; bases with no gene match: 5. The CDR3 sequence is CASSNRDRGYEQYF. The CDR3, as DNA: TGTGCCAGCAGCAATCGGGACAGGGGCTACGAGCAGTACTTC.

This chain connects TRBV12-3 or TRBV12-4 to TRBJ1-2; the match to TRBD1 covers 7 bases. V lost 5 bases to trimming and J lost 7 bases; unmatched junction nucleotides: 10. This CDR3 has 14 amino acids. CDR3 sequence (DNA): TGTGCCAGCAGTAGATCCGGGACAGTTGCTGGCTACACCTTC. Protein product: CASSRSGTVAGYTF.

CDR3 nucleotides: TGCAGCGTTGATGGGGGCGGGAAGTACGAGCAGTACTTC. Translated, it gives CSVDGGGKYEQYF. The V and J genes are TRBV29-1 and TRBJ2-7; D may be TRBD1 or TRBD2 (6 bases each). The ends were cut back, 3 bases at V and 4 bases at J, with 13 bases in the middle. Germline V lookup: CDR1 SQVTM, CDR2 ANQGSEA. The length of the CDR3 is 13 residues.

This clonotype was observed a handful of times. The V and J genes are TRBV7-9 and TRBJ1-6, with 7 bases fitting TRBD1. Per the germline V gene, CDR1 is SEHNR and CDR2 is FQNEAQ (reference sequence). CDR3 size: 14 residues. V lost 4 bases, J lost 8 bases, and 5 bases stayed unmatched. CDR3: CASSWGQSDSPLHF. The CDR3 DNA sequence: TGTGCCAGCAGCTGGGGACAGTCCGATTCACCCCTCCACTTT.

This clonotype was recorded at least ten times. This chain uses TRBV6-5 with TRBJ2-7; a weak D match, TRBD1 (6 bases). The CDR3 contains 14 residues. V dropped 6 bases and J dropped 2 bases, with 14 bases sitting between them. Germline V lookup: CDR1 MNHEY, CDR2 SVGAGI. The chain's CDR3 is CASSYMTGAYEQYF. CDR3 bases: TGTGCCAGCAGCTACATGACAGGAGCCTACGAGCAGTACTTC.

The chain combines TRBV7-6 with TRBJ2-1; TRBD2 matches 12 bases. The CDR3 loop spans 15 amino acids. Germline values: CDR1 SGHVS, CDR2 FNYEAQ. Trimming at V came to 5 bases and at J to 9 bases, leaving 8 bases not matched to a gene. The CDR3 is CASSPALAGGGEQFF. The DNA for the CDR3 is TGTGCCAGCAGCCCAGCACTAGCGGGGGGCGGTGAGCAGTTCTTC.

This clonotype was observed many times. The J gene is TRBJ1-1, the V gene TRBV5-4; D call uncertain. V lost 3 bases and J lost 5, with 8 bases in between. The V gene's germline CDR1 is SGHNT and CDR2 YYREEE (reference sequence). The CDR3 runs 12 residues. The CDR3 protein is CASSSDWTEAFF. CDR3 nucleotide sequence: TGTGCCAGCAGCTCTGATTGGACTGAAGCTTTCTTT.

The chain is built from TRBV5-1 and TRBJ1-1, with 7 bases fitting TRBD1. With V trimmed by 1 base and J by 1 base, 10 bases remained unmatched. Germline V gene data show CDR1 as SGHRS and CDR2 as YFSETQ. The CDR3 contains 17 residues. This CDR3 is CASSLNPTGAKNTEAFF. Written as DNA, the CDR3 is TGCGCCAGCAGCTTGAATCCCACAGGGGCAAAGAACACTGAAGCTTTCTTT.

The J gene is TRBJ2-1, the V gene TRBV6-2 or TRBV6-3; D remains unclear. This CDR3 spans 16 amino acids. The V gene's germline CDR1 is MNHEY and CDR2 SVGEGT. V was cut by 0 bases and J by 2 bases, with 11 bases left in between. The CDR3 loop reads CASSYSPTTPYNEQFF. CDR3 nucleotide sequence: TGTGCCAGCAGTTACTCACCCACCACTCCCTACAATGAGCAGTTCTTC.

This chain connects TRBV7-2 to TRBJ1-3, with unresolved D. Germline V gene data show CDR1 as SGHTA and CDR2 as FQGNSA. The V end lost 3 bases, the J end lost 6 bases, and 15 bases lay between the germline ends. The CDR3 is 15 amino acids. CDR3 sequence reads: CASSFQESTENTIYF. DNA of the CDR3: TGTGCCAGCAGCTTTCAAGAGAGCACTGAAAACACCATATATTTT. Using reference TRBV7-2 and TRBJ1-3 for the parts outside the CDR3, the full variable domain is GAGVSQSPSNKVTEKGKDVELRCDPISGHTALYWYRQSLGQGLEFLIYFQGNSAPDKSGLPSDRFSAERTGGSVSTLTIQRTQQEDSAVYLCASSFQESTENTIYFGEGSWLTVV.

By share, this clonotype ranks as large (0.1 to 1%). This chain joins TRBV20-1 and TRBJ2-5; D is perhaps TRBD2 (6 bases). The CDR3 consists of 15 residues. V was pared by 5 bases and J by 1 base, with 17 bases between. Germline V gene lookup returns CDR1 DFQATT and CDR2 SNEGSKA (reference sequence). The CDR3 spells CSALDLAGPQETQYF. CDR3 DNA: TGCAGTGCTTTAGATCTCGCGGGACCCCAAGAGACCCAGTACTTC.